The clone carrying this TCR beta chain occurred a few times. Its antigen is not identified. These data belong to a study of beta chain features in type 1 diabetes. On the study more broadly: There was similarity between patients and healthy donors in age, gender and cell yields.

Isolated RNA was reverse transcribed in full, so expressed TCRB transcripts were sequenced. Regulatory, naive and central memory T cell samples averaged roughly 3.8 million reads. TCRdb's table, derived via immunoSEQ multiplex PCR, lists solely in-frame clones and lacks some. The data show around 340,000 clones, roughly a tenth seen once. CDR1 SGHTA and CDR2 FQGNSA come from the germline V gene. The CDR3 has 14 amino acids. V lost 5 bases to trimming and J lost 1 base, with 10 bases between them. General study results and limits: Lower insertion and higher deletion counts appeared at VDJ junctions in type 1 diabetes patients. TCRB CDR3s were moderately but significantly shorter in Type 1 diabetes patients in all four CD4+ subsets. Any HLA type influence on TCRB rearrangement was left unresolved here.

The chain carries TRBV7-2 and TRBJ2-3; D gene unclear. Sequenced: central memory CD4+ T cells from blood. This clonotype was obtained from a man younger than 45 with type 1 diabetes. The CDR3 spells CASSIGQGTDTQYF. CDR3 DNA sequence: TGTGCCAGCAGCATAGGCCAGGGCACAGATACGCAGTATTTT.